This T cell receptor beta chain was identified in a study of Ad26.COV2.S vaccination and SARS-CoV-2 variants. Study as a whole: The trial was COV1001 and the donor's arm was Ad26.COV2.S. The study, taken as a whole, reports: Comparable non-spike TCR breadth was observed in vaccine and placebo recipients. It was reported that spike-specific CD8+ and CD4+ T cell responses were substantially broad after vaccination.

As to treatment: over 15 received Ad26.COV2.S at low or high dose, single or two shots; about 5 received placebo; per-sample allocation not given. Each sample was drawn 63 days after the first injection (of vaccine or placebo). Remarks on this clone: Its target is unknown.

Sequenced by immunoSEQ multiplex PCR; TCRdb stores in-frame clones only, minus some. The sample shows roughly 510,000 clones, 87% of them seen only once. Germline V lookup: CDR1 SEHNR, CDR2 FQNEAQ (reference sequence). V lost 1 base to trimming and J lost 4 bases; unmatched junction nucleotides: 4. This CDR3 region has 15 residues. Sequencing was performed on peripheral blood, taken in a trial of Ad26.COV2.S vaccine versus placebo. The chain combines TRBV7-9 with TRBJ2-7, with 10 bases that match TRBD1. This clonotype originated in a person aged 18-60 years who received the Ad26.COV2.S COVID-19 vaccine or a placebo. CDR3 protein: CASSLGRDRGYEQYF. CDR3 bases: TGTGCCAGCAGCTTAGGCCGGGACAGGGGTTACGAGCAGTACTTC.